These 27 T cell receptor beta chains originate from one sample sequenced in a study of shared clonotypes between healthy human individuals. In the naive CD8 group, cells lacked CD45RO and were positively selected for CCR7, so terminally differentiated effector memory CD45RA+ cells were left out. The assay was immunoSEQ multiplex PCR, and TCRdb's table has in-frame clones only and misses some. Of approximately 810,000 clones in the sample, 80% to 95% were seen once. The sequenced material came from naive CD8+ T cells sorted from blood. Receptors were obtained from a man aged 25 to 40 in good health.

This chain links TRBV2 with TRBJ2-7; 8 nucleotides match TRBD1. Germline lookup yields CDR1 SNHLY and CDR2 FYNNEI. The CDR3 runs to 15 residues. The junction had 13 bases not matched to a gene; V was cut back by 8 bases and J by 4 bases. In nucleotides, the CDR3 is TGTGCCAGCTACTCTCGCAGGGGGCAGGGGTACGAGCAGTACTTC. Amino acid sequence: CASYSRRGQGYEQYF.

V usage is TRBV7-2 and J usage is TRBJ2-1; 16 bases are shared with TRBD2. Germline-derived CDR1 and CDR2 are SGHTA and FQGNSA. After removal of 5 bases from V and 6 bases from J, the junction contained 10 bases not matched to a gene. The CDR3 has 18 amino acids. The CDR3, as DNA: TGTGCCAGCAGCCCCTCCCCCGGGACTAGCGGGAGGGGCAATGAGCAGTTCTTC. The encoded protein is CASSPSPGTSGRGNEQFF.

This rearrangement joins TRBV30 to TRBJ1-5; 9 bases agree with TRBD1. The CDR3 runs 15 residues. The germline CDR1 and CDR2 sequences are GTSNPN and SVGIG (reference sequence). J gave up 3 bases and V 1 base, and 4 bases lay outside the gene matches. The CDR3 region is CAWSGGQGINQPQHF. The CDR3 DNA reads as TGTGCCTGGAGTGGTGGACAGGGGATCAATCAGCCCCAGCATTTT.

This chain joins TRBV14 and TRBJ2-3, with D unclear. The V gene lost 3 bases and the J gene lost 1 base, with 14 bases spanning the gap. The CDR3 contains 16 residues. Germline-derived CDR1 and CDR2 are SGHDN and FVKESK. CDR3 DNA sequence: TGTGCCAGCAGCCATGAAAGGGTTTTCGGCACAGATACGCAGTATTTT. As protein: CASSHERVFGTDTQYF. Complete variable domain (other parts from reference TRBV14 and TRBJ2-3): EAGVTQFPSHSVIEKGQTVTLRCDPISGHDNLYWYRRVMGKEIKFLLHFVKESKQDESGMPNNRFLAERTGGTYSTLKVQPAELEDSGVYFCASSHERVFGTDTQYFGPGTRLTVL.

As DNA, the CDR3 is TGTGCCAGCTCGGGACCGGCGGGAGTGGAGACTAATGAAAAACTGTTTTTT. Encoded protein: CASSGPAGVETNEKLFF. V gene TRBV18 combines with J gene TRBJ1-4, with a tentative D call TRBD1 (5 bases). The V end lost 6 bases, the J end lost 2 bases, and 19 bases lay between the germline ends. Germline CDR1 is KGHSH and CDR2 is LQKENI. This CDR3 has 17 amino acids.

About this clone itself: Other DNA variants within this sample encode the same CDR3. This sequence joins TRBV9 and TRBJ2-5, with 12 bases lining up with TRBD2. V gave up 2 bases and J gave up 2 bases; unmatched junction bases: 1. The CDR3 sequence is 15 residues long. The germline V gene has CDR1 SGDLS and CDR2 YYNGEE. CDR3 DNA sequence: TGTGCCAGCAGCGTCGGGACTAGCGGGCAAGAGACCCAGTACTTC. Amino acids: CASSVGTSGQETQYF.

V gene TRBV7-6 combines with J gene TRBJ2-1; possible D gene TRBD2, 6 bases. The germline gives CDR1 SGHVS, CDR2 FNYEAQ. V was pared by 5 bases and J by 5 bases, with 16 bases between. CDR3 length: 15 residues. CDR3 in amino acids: CASSLDASANNEQFF. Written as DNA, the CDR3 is TGTGCCAGCAGCCTAGATGCTAGCGCGAACAATGAGCAGTTCTTC.

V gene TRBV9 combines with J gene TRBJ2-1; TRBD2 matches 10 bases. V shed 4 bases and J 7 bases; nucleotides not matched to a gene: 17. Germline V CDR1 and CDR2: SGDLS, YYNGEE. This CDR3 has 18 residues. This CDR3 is CASSLPRGGLAGVNEQFF. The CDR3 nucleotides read TGTGCCAGCAGCCTCCCGAGGGGCGGTCTAGCGGGAGTTAATGAGCAGTTCTTC.

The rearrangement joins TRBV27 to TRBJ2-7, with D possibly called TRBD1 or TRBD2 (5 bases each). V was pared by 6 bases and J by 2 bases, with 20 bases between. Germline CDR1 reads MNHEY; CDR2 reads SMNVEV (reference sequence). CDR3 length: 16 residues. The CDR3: CASSTRGRNGPYEQYF. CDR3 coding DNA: TGTGCCAGCAGCACCCGGGGCAGGAACGGGCCCTACGAGCAGTACTTC.

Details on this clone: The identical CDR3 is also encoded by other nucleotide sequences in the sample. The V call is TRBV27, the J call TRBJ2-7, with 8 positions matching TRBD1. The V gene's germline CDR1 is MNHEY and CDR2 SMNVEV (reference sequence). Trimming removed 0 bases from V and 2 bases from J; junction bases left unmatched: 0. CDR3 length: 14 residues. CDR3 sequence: CASSLSQGAYEQYF. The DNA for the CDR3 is TGTGCCAGCAGTTTATCACAGGGGGCCTACGAGCAGTACTTC.

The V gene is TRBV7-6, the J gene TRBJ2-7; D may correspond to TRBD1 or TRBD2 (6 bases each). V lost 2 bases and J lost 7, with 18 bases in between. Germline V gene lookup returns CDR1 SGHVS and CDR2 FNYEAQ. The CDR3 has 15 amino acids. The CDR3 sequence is CASSLSGGGSWEQYF. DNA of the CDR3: TGTGCCAGCAGCTTATCCGGAGGGGGTTCGTGGGAGCAGTACTTC. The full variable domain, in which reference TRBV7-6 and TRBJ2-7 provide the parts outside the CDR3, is GAGVSQSPRYKVTKRGQDVALRCDPISGHVSLYWYRQALGQGPEFLTYFNYEAQQDKSGLPNDRFSAERPEGSISTLTIQRTEQRDSAMYRCASSLSGGGSWEQYFGPGTRLTVT.

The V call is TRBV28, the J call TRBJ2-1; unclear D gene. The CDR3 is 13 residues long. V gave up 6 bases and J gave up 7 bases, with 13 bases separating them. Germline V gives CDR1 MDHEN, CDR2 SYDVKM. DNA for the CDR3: TGTGCCAGCAGACCAAATCTTTATAATGAGCAGTTCTTC. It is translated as CASRPNLYNEQFF.

As DNA, the CDR3 is TGTGCCAGCAGCTACCGACCTGGGGGGGAGAGCGAGCAGTACTTC. Protein product: CASSYRPGGESEQYF. The rearrangement links TRBV11-2 to TRBJ2-7, with 7 bases that match TRBD2. Germline values: CDR1 SGHAT, CDR2 FQNNGV. This CDR3 is built from 15 residues. With 4 bases clipped from V and 6 bases from J, the junction kept 12 bases outside the gene matches.

CDR3 in DNA: TGTGCCAGCAGCCCAGGGCTAACCTACAATGAGCAGTTCTTC. It specifies CASSPGLTYNEQFF. The gene calls are TRBV25-1 and TRBJ2-1, with D maybe TRBD1 (5 bases). The CDR3 runs 14 residues. The germline V gene has CDR1 MGHDK and CDR2 SYGVNS. V was trimmed by 6 bases and J by 2 bases, leaving 11 bases between them.

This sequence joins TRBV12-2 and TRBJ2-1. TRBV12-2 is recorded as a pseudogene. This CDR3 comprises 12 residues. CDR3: CASSFSVDEQFF. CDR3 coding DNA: TGTGCCAGCAGCTTCAGTGTCGATGAGCAGTTCTTC.

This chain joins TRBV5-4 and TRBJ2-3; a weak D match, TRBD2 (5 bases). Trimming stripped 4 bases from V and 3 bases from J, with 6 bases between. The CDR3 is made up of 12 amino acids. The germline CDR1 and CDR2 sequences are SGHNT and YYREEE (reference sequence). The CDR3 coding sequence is TGTGCCAGCAGCGGAGGAACAGATACGCAGTATTTT. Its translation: CASSGGTDTQYF.

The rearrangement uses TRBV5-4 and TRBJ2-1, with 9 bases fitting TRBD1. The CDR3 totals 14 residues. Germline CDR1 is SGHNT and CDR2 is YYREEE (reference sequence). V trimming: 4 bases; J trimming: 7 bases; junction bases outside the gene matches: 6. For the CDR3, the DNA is TGTGCCAGCAGCGTGAGACAGGGGGGGAATGAGCAGTTCTTC. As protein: CASSVRQGGNEQFF.

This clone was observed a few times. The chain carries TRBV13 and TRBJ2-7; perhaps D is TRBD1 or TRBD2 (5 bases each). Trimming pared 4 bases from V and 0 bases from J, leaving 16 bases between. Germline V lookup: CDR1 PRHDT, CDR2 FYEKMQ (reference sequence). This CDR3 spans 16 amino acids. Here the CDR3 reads CASSSGLGESSYEQYF. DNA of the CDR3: TGTGCCAGCAGCTCCGGTCTGGGGGAAAGCTCCTACGAGCAGTACTTC.

The CDR3 DNA follows: TGTGCCAGCAGTCCCCCGGGACGTACTATTTACAATGAGCAGTTCTTC. This codes for CASSPPGRTIYNEQFF. This rearrangement joins TRBV2 to TRBJ2-1; either TRBD1 or TRBD2 may fit D (5 bases each). V was shortened by 5 bases and J by 4 bases, with 18 bases between the two germline ends. The CDR3 has 16 residues. Germline CDR1 SNHLY, CDR2 FYNNEI.

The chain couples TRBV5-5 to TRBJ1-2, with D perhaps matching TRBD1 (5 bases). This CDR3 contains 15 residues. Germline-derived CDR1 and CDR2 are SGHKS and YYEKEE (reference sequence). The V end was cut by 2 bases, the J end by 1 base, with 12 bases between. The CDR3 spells CASSFDTGSNYGYTF. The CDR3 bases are TGTGCCAGCAGCTTCGACACAGGCAGTAACTATGGCTACACCTTC. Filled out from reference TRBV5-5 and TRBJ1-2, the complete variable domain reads DAGVTQSPTHLIKTRGQQVTLRCSPISGHKSVSWYQQVLGQGPQFIFQYYEKEERGRGNFPDRFSARQFPNYSSELNVNALLLGDSALYLCASSFDTGSNYGYTFGSGTRLTVV.

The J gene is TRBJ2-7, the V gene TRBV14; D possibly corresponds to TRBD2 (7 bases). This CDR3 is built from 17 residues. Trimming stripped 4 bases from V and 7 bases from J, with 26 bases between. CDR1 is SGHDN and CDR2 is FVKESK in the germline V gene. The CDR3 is CASSLLGRGPSSGEQYF. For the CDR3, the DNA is TGTGCCAGCAGCCTTTTGGGGCGGGGGCCGTCGAGTGGGGAGCAGTACTTC.

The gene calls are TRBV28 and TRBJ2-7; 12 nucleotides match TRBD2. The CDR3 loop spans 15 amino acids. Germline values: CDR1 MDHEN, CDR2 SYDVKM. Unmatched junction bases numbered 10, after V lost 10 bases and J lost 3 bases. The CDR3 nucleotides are TGTGCCATCGAGCCTAGGACTAGCGGGAACTACGAGCAGTACTTC. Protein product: CAIEPRTSGNYEQYF.

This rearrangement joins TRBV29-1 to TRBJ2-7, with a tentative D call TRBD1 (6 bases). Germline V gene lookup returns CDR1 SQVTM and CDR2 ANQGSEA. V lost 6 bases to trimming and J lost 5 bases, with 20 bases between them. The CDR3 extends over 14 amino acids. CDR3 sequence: CSVTGQQGRDEQYF. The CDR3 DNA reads TGCAGCGTCACCGGGCAACAGGGACGCGACGAGCAGTACTTC.

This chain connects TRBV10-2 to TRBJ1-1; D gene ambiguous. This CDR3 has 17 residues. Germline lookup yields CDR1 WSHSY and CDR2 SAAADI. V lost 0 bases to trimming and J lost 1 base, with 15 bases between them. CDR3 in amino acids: CASSESALGQSNTEAFF. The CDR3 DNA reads TGCGCCAGCAGTGAGTCGGCCCTCGGGCAGTCGAACACTGAAGCTTTCTTT.

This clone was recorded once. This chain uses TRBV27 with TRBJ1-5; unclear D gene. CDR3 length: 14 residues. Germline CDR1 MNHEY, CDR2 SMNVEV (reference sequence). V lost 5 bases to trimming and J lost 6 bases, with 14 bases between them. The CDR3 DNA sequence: TGTGCCAGCAGTCCCTCACTGCGGGGTCAGCCCCAGCATTTT. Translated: CASSPSLRGQPQHF.

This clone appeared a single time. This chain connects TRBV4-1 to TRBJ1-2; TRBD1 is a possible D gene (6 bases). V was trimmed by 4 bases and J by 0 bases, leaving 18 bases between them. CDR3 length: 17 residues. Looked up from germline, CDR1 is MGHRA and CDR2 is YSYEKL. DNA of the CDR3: TGCGCCAGCAGCCTCCCTCGCGGGGGGGCGGCTAACTATGGCTACACCTTC. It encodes CASSLPRGGAANYGYTF.

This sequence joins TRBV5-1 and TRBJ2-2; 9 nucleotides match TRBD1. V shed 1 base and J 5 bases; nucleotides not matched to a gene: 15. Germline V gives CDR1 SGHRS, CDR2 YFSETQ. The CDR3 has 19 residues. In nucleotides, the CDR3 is TGCGCCAGCAGCTTGTTCGTCCCCGGGACAGGGATATCGACCGGGGAGCTGTTTTTT. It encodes CASSLFVPGTGISTGELFF.